The T cell receptor beta chain under discussion was sequenced for a study of T-cell reconstitution after alpha-beta-depleted transplantation in children. Construction of the TCRbeta library involved unique molecular identifiers. TCRdb called the PCR reads again in MiXCR, with one record for every CDR3 protein. In the table there are about 370,000 distinct CDR3 sequences, roughly 20% of which are singletons. Trimming removed 6 bases from V and 0 bases from J, with 12 bases in between. The CDR3 covers 14 residues. The sequence derives from a human donor who donated a stem cell graft to a child with acute myeloid leukemia. The chain carries TRBV12-3 or TRBV12-4 and TRBJ2-7; D tentatively fits TRBD1 or TRBD2 (6 bases each). The sample here was PBMCs from the stem cell graft donor, taken from the stem cell graft. The CDR3 bases are TGTGCCAGCAGGCGGGACACTACCTCCTACGAGCAGTACTTC. It yields the protein CASRRDTTSYEQYF.